Below, 12 T cell receptor beta chains from the same sample are listed, as sequenced in a study of cytomegalovirus exposure and HLA in healthy donors. Researchers ran the PCR with 60 Vbeta and 13 Jbeta primers. Generated by immunoSEQ multiplex PCR, the TCRdb table keeps only in-frame clones and is missing some. The sample consists of about 130,000 clones, about 81% of them appearing once. The sample was PBMCs. These receptors originate from a man aged 25-45 years in good health and CMV-seronegative.

V and J are TRBV10-3 and TRBJ2-3; 7 bases are shared with TRBD2. The CDR3 sequence is 13 residues long. Germline V gene lookup returns CDR1 ENHRY and CDR2 SYGVKD. Trimming cost V 11 bases and J 1 base; bases outside gene matches: 6. The CDR3 sequence: CAPEAGGTDTQYF. The CDR3 DNA reads as TGTGCCCCGGAGGCGGGAGGCACAGATACGCAGTATTTT.

The chain couples TRBV19 to TRBJ1-3; D remains unclear. Germline CDR1 and CDR2: LNHDA and SQIVND (reference sequence). The V gene lost 6 bases and the J gene lost 0 bases, with 9 bases spanning the gap. The length of the CDR3 is 14 residues. CDR3 sequence reads: CASRRGSSGNTIYF. Written as DNA, the CDR3 is TGTGCCAGTAGACGGGGTAGCTCTGGAAACACCATATATTTT.

The chain recombines TRBV13 with TRBJ2-1; 10 nucleotides match TRBD1. This CDR3 is 14 amino acids long. Germline assignment: CDR1 PRHDT and CDR2 FYEKMQ (reference sequence). Losses at the gene ends were 4 bases for V and 10 bases for J; bases not matched to a gene: 7. CDR3 nucleotide sequence: TGTGCCAGCAGCTCAAGACAGGGGGCCAGCGAGCAGTTCTTC. Its translation: CASSSRQGASEQFF.

The rearrangement links TRBV19 to TRBJ1-1; 12 nucleotides line up with TRBD1. Trimming removed 5 bases from V and 5 bases from J; junction bases left unmatched: 12. This CDR3 contains 17 residues. CDR1 LNHDA and CDR2 SQIVND come from the germline V gene (reference sequence). CDR3 DNA: TGTGCCAGTAGTCAAAAGGGACAGGGGGCTTCGGGAACTGAAGCTTTCTTT. This sequence encodes CASSQKGQGASGTEAFF.

This clone was seen many times. The CDR3 DNA reads as TGTGCCAGTAGTGATCGGGGGGGGCGAGATCAGCCCCAGCATTTT. Encoded protein: CASSDRGGRDQPQHF. This chain joins TRBV19 and TRBJ1-5; D is possibly TRBD1 (6 bases). This CDR3 spans 15 amino acids. Germline values: CDR1 LNHDA, CDR2 SQIVND (reference sequence). V lost 5 bases and J 5 bases, leaving 16 bases between the germline ends.

The table lists this clone with a count of one. The chain carries TRBV27 and TRBJ2-5, with no clear D. The DNA end is more similar to TRBJ2-7, so the J call may be wrong. The CDR3 covers 13 residues. The germline gives CDR1 MNHEY, CDR2 SMNVEV (reference sequence). The CDR3 nucleotides read TGTGCCAGTCGTGCCCTAGATGCCTACGAGCAGTACTTC. Protein: CASRALDAYEQYF.

The V call is TRBV27, the J call TRBJ2-1; D remains ambiguous. The CDR3 length is 17 residues. V was pared by 7 bases and J by 15 bases, with 34 bases between. Germline V gene sequence: CDR1 MNHEY, CDR2 SMNVEV (reference sequence). CDR3 nucleotides: TGTGCCAGCACCCAACTTGAAGACGGCCCAGATATACCCTCGGGGTTCTTC. As protein: CASTQLEDGPDIPSGFF.

V and J are TRBV9 and TRBJ2-7, with a weak D call TRBD1 (6 bases). CDR1 SGDLS and CDR2 YYNGEE come from the germline V gene. There are 14 residues in the CDR3. V shed 2 bases and J shed 6 bases, with 15 bases lying between them. Here the CDR3 reads CASSVADSRGEQYF. CDR3 sequence (DNA): TGTGCCAGCAGCGTCGCGGACAGCCGAGGCGAGCAGTACTTC.

The V gene is TRBV30, the J gene TRBJ2-1, with D maybe TRBD1 (5 bases). With 0 bases removed from V and 4 bases from J, the gap between germline ends came to 10 bases. CDR3 length: 14 amino acids. Germline CDR1 and CDR2: GTSNPN and SVGIG (reference sequence). CDR3 amino acids: CAWSVGARYNEQFF. CDR3 nucleotides: TGTGCCTGGAGTGTAGGGGCCCGATACAATGAGCAGTTCTTC.

The rearrangement uses TRBV18 and TRBJ1-1; D unresolved. The CDR3 contains 14 residues. V gave up 3 bases and J gave up 1 base, with 9 bases separating them. Germline values: CDR1 KGHSH, CDR2 LQKENI. The DNA of the CDR3 is TGTGCCAGCTCACCGACTGATGGGAACACTGAAGCTTTCTTT. This gives the protein CASSPTDGNTEAFF.

The chain employs TRBV6-6 and TRBJ2-5; D is perhaps TRBD2 (5 bases). V was pared by 8 bases and J by 2 bases, with 15 bases between. The CDR3 is 14 residues long. Germline CDR1 is MNHNY and CDR2 is SVGAGI (reference sequence). The CDR3 region is CASGLLAQQETQYF. CDR3 DNA: TGTGCCAGCGGCTTGCTAGCCCAGCAAGAGACCCAGTACTTC.

This clone has more than one count but fewer than ten. The chain employs TRBV29-1 and TRBJ1-1; D unclear. The CDR3 runs to 13 residues. Germline V lookup: CDR1 SQVTM, CDR2 ANQGSEA. The ends were cut back, 5 bases at V and 0 bases at J, with 10 bases in the middle. The CDR3 DNA sequence: TGCAGCGTTTGGGAGGGCCTGAACACTGAAGCTTTCTTT. As protein: CSVWEGLNTEAFF. Full variable domain (rest looked up from reference TRBV29-1 and TRBJ1-1): SAVISQKPSRDICQRGTSLTIQCQVDSQVTMMFWYRQQPGQSLTLIATANQGSEATYESGFVIDKFPISRPNLTFSTLTVSNMSPEDSSIYLCSVWEGLNTEAFFGQGTRLTVV.